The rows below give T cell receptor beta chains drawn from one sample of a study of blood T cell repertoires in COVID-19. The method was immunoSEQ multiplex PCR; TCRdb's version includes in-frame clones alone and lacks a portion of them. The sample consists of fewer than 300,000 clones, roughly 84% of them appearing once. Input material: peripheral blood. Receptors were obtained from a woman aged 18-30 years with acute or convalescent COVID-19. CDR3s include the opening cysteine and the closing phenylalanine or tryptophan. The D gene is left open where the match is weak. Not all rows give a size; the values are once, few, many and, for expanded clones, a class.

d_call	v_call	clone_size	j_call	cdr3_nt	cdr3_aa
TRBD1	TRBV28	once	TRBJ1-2	TGTGCCAGCAGTACTGGGACAGGGGGTGTTTATGGCTACACCTTC	CASSTGTGGVYGYTF
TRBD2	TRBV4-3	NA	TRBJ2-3	TGCGCCAGCAGCCAAGAAAGGGCTAGCGGGAGTTTGGGGTCGGCAGATACGCAGTATTTT	CASSQERASGSLGSADTQYF
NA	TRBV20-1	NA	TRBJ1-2	TGCAGTGCTAGCGCAGGGGTCGGCTACACCTTC	CSASAGVGYTF
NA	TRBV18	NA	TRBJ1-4	TGTGCCAGCTCACCGAGCCAGGTGTCAACTAATGAAAAACTGTTTTTT	CASSPSQVSTNEKLFF
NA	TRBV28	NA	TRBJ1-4	TGTGCCAGCAGAGACACCCCTATTAAACTGTTTTTT	CASRDTPIKLFF
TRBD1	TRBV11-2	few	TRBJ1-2	TGTGCCAGCAGCTCGACAGGGCTACATGGCCTAGGACGGAATGGCTACACCTTC	CASSSTGLHGLGRNGYTF
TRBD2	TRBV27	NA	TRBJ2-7	TGTGCCAGCCGTATGGGCGGGAGTATCAACGAGCAGTACTTC	CASRMGGSINEQYF
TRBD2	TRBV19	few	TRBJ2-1	TGTGCCAGTACCGCGGGACTAGCCGGCGGTGAGCAGTTCTTC	CASTAGLAGGEQFF
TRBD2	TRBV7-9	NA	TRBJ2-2	TGTGCCAGCAGCTCCCGACTAGCGGGAGCCACCGGGGAGCTGTTTTTT	CASSSRLAGATGELFF
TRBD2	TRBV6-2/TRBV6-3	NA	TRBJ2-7	TGTGCCAGCAGTTCCGGACTAGCCGGAAAGGACTTC	CASSSGLAGKDF
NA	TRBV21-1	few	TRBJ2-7	TGTGCCAGCAGCAATCCAGGGGATGAGCAGTACTTC	CASSNPGDEQYF
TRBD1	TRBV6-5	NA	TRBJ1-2	TGTGCCAGCAGTTACGTAGGGGGCGCGGATGGCTACACCTTC	CASSYVGGADGYTF
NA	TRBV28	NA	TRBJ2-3	TGTGCCAGCAGTTCTATTAAAACAGATACGCAGTATTTT	CASSSIKTDTQYF
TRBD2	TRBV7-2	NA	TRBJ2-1	TGTGCCAGCAGCTTATGGACTAGCGGTCTCGTCCGGTACAATGAGCAGTTCTTC	CASSLWTSGLVRYNEQFF
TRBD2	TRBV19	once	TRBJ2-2	TGTGCCAGTAGTAGCCTAGCGGGAGGTCTCACCGGGGAGCTGTTTTTT	CASSSLAGGLTGELFF
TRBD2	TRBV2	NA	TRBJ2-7	TGTGCCAGCAGTGGAGGGGAGGGCGGGAGTCTTTCCTACGAGCAGTACTTC	CASSGGEGGSLSYEQYF
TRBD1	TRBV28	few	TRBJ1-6	TGTGCCAGCAGTTCGCTACGCCCTACAGGGACAGGAGGAGGTAGGAATTCACCCCTCCACTTT	CASSSLRPTGTGGGRNSPLHF
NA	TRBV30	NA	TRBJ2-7	TGTGCCTGGCATAAGGGGCGAAATCGGTACGAGCAGTACTTC	CAWHKGRNRYEQYF
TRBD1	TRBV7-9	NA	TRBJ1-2	TGTGCCAGCAGCTTAGGAGGGACAGTAGCTAACTATGGCTACACCTTC	CASSLGGTVANYGYTF
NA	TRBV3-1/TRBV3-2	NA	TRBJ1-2	TGTGCCAGCAGCCATGGAGGAGGGGCCAAGGGCTATGGCTACACCTTC	CASSHGGGAKGYGYTF
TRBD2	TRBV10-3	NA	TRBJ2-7	TGTGCCATCAGTGAGTCCAAGTCGGGAGGATCCTACGAGCAGTACTTC	CAISESKSGGSYEQYF
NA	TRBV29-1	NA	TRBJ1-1	TGCAGCGCCGGACAGTCGAACACTGAAGCTTTCTTT	CSAGQSNTEAFF
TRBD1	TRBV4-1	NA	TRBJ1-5	TGCGCCAGCAGCCAACGATACGACAGGGAAATAGCGACATCGCCCCAGCATTTT	CASSQRYDREIATSPQHF
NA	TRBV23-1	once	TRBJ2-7	TGCGCCAGCAGTAGGAAACAAGGGGGAACTAGCGAGCAGTACTTC	CASSRKQGGTSEQYF